Listed here is a single TCR beta chain. Other DNA sequences from this sample encode an identical CDR3 as well. The sample comes from a study of blood T cell repertoires in COVID-19. Study overall: Sites in the United States, Italy and Spain provided acute and convalescent COVID-19 samples. T cells, B-cell-depleted T cells, or PBMCs provided the cDNA or gDNA that served as material.

Losses at the gene ends were 8 bases for V and 4 bases for J; bases not matched to a gene: 8. Germline values: CDR1 SGHDT, CDR2 YYEEEE. This CDR3 region has 13 residues. The authors' processing: Estimation of nucleated cell counts was performed using reference gene primer amplification. This table comes from immunoSEQ multiplex PCR, and its TCRdb copy is limited to in-frame clones, with some not included. V and J calls and clone size are given by that table; D and trimming were obtained from the DNA. The sample holds 150,000 to 160,000 clones, 70% to 90% seen once. The receptor was isolated from a woman between 65 and 79 years old with acute or convalescent COVID-19. The rearrangement joins TRBV5-6 to TRBJ1-2; 7 bases are shared with TRBD1. Input material: peripheral blood. The CDR3 nucleotides read TGTGCCAGTAACAGGGGAGGAAGCTATGGCTACACCTTC. Translated: CASNRGGSYGYTF.